The clone carrying this T cell receptor (beta chain) showed up just a few times. Its cognate antigen is unknown. This sample is drawn from a study of human T cells and chemical hapten exposure. Looking at the study overall: Chiefly female patients presented with alopecia areata, totalis or universalis. General study findings and limits: With regard to DPC sensitization, TCRs above 1 in 1000 frequency did not change.

The germline gives CDR1 SGHRS, CDR2 YFSETQ. Trimming removed 7 bases from V and 8 bases from J, with 15 bases in between. CDR3 length: 13 amino acids. TCRdb analysed the RACE reads with MiXCR anew, one entry per CDR3 protein. The sample has approximately 400,000 distinct CDR3 sequences, 4.5% to 5.5% seen once; the top ten hold approximately 2.4%. As for time point: pre-sensitization, week 0. This sample's treatment: therapeutic diphenylcyclopropenone sensitization with weekly scalp DPC. The sequences come from whole blood, collected in connection with sensitization to the hapten diphenylcyclopropenone (DPC). The TCR sequence derives from a woman in her 50s with alopecia areata. Some clones in this sample may be carry-over from other donors' samples. The V call is TRBV5-1, the J call TRBJ1-4; D uncertain. The CDR3 coding sequence is TGCGCCAGCGGTAAGGGTCTCGGAGAAAAACTGTTTTTT. As protein: CASGKGLGEKLFF.